One and the same sample provided the 27 T cell receptor beta chains below, sequenced in a study of blood T cell repertoires in COVID-19. The table came from immunoSEQ multiplex PCR; TCRdb's copy has only in-frame clones and leaves some out. The repertoire consists of 35,000 to 55,000 clones, with around 82% occurring once and the leading ten covering more than 10%. The sequenced sample consisted of peripheral blood. These receptors came from a human donor in a cohort sampled during active COVID-19.

This sequence joins TRBV9 and TRBJ2-1; a weak D match, TRBD2 (6 bases). Trimming took off 3 bases at V and 4 bases at J, with 14 bases between the two ends. Germline-derived CDR1 and CDR2 are SGDLS and YYNGEE. This CDR3 has 15 residues. The CDR3 reads CASSAGLATYNEQFF. The CDR3 DNA follows: TGTGCCAGCAGCGCAGGCCTAGCGACTTACAATGAGCAGTTCTTC.

The chain uses TRBV2 and TRBJ2-3; D is unclear. CDR1 and CDR2 from the germline V gene are SNHLY and FYNNEI. V was shortened by 0 bases and J by 6 bases, with 16 bases between the two germline ends. The CDR3 runs to 16 residues. The DNA for the CDR3 is TGTGCCAGCAGTGAAGCCGCGTCAGCGCCGTTCGATACGCAGTATTTT. Protein: CASSEAASAPFDTQYF.

CDR3 residues: CASRAGQSNYGYTF. CDR3 DNA: TGTGCCAGCAGGGCGGGACAGTCTAACTATGGCTACACCTTC. This chain joins TRBV2 and TRBJ1-2; 7 nucleotides agree with TRBD1. V gave up 6 bases and J gave up 0 bases; unmatched junction bases: 4. Germline CDR1 SNHLY, CDR2 FYNNEI. The CDR3 extends over 14 amino acids.

The chain links TRBV28 to TRBJ1-2; 8 nucleotides align to TRBD1. The CDR3 contains 12 residues. V lost 8 bases, J lost 5 bases, and 4 bases stayed unmatched. Germline V gene sequence: CDR1 MDHEN, CDR2 SYDVKM. The CDR3 protein is CASSGTGYGYTF. Here the CDR3 DNA reads TGTGCCAGCTCCGGGACAGGTTATGGCTACACCTTC.

The rearrangement links TRBV19 to TRBJ1-5, with 9 bases matching TRBD1. The length of the CDR3 is 14 residues. The V gene end was trimmed by 5 bases and the J gene end by 6 bases; junction bases not matched to a gene: 5. CDR1 is LNHDA, CDR2 SQIVND, per germline (reference sequence). CDR3 in DNA: TGTGCCAGTAGTCCCGGACAGGGGATTCAGCCCCAGCATTTT. Residues: CASSPGQGIQPQHF. The complete variable domain, with remaining parts taken from reference TRBV19 and TRBJ1-5, reads DGGITQSPKYLFRKEGQNVTLSCEQNLNHDAMYWYRQDPGQGLRLIYYSQIVNDFQKGDIAEGYSVSREKKESFPLTVTSAQKNPTAFYLCASSPGQGIQPQHFGDGTRLSIL.

CDR3 nucleotides: TGTGCCAGCAGCCTACAGGGATCTAGCACAGATACGCAGTATTTT. It encodes CASSLQGSSTDTQYF. The chain couples TRBV5-4 to TRBJ2-3, with D possibly TRBD1 on 6 matching bases. From germline, CDR1 is SGHNT and CDR2 YYREEE (reference sequence). The V end lost 4 bases, the J end lost 0 bases, and 12 bases lay between the germline ends. CDR3 length: 15 amino acids.

The V and J genes are TRBV7-2 and TRBJ2-5; 13 bases match TRBD2. The CDR3 is 15 residues long. Unmatched junction bases numbered 7, after V lost 5 bases and J lost 7 bases. Germline V gene sequence: CDR1 SGHTA, CDR2 FQGNSA. CDR3 in DNA: TGTGCCAGCAGCCCGGGACTAGCGGGGATGGGGACCCAGTACTTC. Its protein product is CASSPGLAGMGTQYF. The full variable domain, its missing parts supplied by reference TRBV7-2 and TRBJ2-5, is GAGVSQSPSNKVTEKGKDVELRCDPISGHTALYWYRQSLGQGLEFLIYFQGNSAPDKSGLPSDRFSAERTGGSVSTLTIQRTQQEDSAVYLCASSPGLAGMGTQYFGPGTRLLVL.

The chain uses TRBV6-6 and TRBJ1-2; D is unresolved. This CDR3 comprises 11 residues. V lost 7 bases and J 5 bases, leaving 8 bases between the germline ends. CDR1 is MNHNY and CDR2 is SVGAGI in the germline V gene (reference sequence). The CDR3 DNA sequence: TGTGCCAGCAACCCAGGTTATGGCTACACCTTC. It is translated as CASNPGYGYTF.

V gene TRBV4-1 combines with J gene TRBJ2-5; TRBD2 aligns across 12 bases. The CDR3 is 17 amino acids. With V trimmed by 1 base and J by 5 bases, 8 bases remained unmatched. Germline CDR1 is MGHRA and CDR2 is YSYEKL. CDR3 sequence: CASSQVYRLAGGETQYF. CDR3 bases: TGCGCCAGCAGCCAAGTTTACCGGCTAGCGGGGGGGGAGACCCAGTACTTC.

V and J are TRBV3-1 (or the pseudogene TRBV3-2) and TRBJ2-1, with 7 bases aligning to TRBD2. Germline CDR1 is LGHDT and CDR2 is YNNKEL (reference sequence). CDR3 length: 14 residues. The junction had 11 bases not matched to a gene; V was cut back by 7 bases and J by 8 bases. CDR3 loop: CASKRGVGSHEQFF. The CDR3 DNA is TGTGCCAGCAAACGGGGGGTAGGCAGCCATGAGCAGTTCTTC.

The gene calls are TRBV6-5 and TRBJ2-3; D possibly corresponds to TRBD2 (5 bases). Germline CDR1 and CDR2: MNHEY and SVGAGI. This CDR3 spans 14 amino acids. Deletions cut 8 bases from V and 6 bases from J, with 18 bases between. The CDR3 loop is CASGGPTTTDTQYF. The CDR3 DNA reads TGTGCCAGCGGCGGGCCCACTACTACTGATACGCAGTATTTT.

This rearrangement joins TRBV6-2 or TRBV6-3 to TRBJ2-2; 10 bases line up with TRBD1. The CDR3 extends over 18 amino acids. Germline CDR1 MNHEY, CDR2 SVGEGT. The V gene end was trimmed by 2 bases and the J gene end by 6 bases; junction bases not matched to a gene: 12. The CDR3 loop reads CASSYLVGTGALPGELFF. CDR3 sequence (DNA): TGTGCCAGCAGTTACCTTGTGGGGACAGGGGCCTTACCCGGGGAGCTGTTTTTT.

This clone was seen a handful of times. V gene TRBV6-6 combines with J gene TRBJ1-2, with TRBD1 identical over 7 bases. Germline V lookup: CDR1 MNHNY, CDR2 SVGAGI (reference sequence). The J segment lost 3 bases and the V segment lost 5 bases, leaving 12 bases of the junction unmatched. The CDR3 has 16 residues. The CDR3 reads CASSRNRRDRDYGYTF. The CDR3 bases are TGTGCCAGCAGTCGAAACCGCCGGGACAGAGACTATGGCTACACCTTC.

This clone was picked up a small number of times. V and J are TRBV4-2 and TRBJ2-1; TRBD2 aligns across 14 bases. This CDR3 contains 18 residues. The germline V gene encodes CDR1 LGHNA and CDR2 YNFKEQ. Germline trimming cut 2 bases from V and 0 bases from J; bases unmatched to any gene: 3. The CDR3 loop is CASSQWTSGGSSYNEQFF. CDR3 sequence (DNA): TGTGCCAGCAGCCAATGGACTAGCGGGGGGTCCTCCTACAATGAGCAGTTCTTC.

In this sample, this clone turned up a few times. CDR3 DNA sequence: TGTGCCAGCAGCTTCGGGACAGGCACCTACGAGCAGTACTTC. Protein sequence: CASSFGTGTYEQYF. The chain combines TRBV7-2 with TRBJ2-7; 8 nucleotides line up with TRBD1. CDR1 is SGHTA and CDR2 is FQGNSA in the germline V gene. CDR3 length: 14 amino acids. Losses at the gene ends were 3 bases for V and 2 bases for J; bases not matched to a gene: 3.

The gene calls are TRBV7-2 and TRBJ2-4; 16 bases fit TRBD2. Trimming took 5 bases from V and 6 from J; bases not matched to a gene: 7. Looked up from germline, CDR1 is SGHTA and CDR2 is FQGNSA. CDR3 length equals 17 residues. CDR3 region: CASSPGTSGGARNIQYF. The CDR3 region has the DNA TGTGCCAGCAGCCCCGGGACTAGCGGGGGGGCAAGAAACATTCAGTACTTC.

The chain links TRBV7-2 to TRBJ1-6; no clear D gene. The length of the CDR3 is 14 residues. V lost 7 bases, J lost 4 bases, and 11 bases lay in between. CDR1 is SGHTA and CDR2 is FQGNSA in the germline V gene. The CDR3 region has the DNA TGTGCCAGCATGCTCACCAGTTATAATTCACCCCTCCACTTT. Its protein product is CASMLTSYNSPLHF.

J is TRBJ2-2 and V is TRBV9, with 9 bases that match TRBD2. The CDR3 totals 16 residues. The germline V gene encodes CDR1 SGDLS and CDR2 YYNGEE. Losses at the gene ends were 3 bases for V and 2 bases for J; bases not matched to a gene: 5. CDR3 in amino acids: CASSGRLAVNTGELFF. DNA for the CDR3: TGTGCCAGCAGCGGTCGACTAGCGGTTAACACCGGGGAGCTGTTTTTT.

The chain links TRBV5-5 to TRBJ2-7; D ambiguous. Germline-derived CDR1 and CDR2 are SGHKS and YYEKEE (reference sequence). The germline V and J ends were trimmed by 1 base and 11 bases, with 22 bases remaining between them. This CDR3 spans 15 amino acids. This chain's CDR3 is CASSLTRFPLGEEYF. CDR3 in DNA: TGTGCCAGCAGCTTGACTCGTTTCCCCCTAGGAGAGGAGTACTTC.

Notes on this clone: Germline and junction disagree at one end, which may indicate a read error. In nucleotides, the CDR3 is TGTGCCAGCAGTTTTGGTTTAATTAACTACGAGCAGTGCTTC. Protein: CASSFGLINYEQCF. The chain combines TRBV27 with TRBJ2-7; no clear D gene. Looked up from germline, CDR1 is MNHEY and CDR2 is SMNVEV (reference sequence). The CDR3 is 14 residues long.

This chain uses TRBV5-1 with TRBJ1-1; 7 bases align to TRBD1. Looked up from germline, CDR1 is SGHRS and CDR2 is YFSETQ. The CDR3 loop spans 16 amino acids. V gave up 1 base and J gave up 1 base; unmatched junction bases: 7. The CDR3 loop reads CASSLRAGGANTEAFF. DNA for the CDR3: TGCGCCAGCAGCTTGCGCGCAGGGGGTGCGAACACTGAAGCTTTCTTT. The full variable domain, in which reference TRBV5-1 and TRBJ1-1 provide the parts outside the CDR3, is KAGVTQTPRYLIKTRGQQVTLSCSPISGHRSVSWYQQTPGQGLQFLFEYFSETQRNKGNFPGRFSGRQFSNSRSEMNVSTLELGDSALYLCASSLRAGGANTEAFFGQGTRLTVV.

Concerning this clone: The germline gene is not matched at one end of the junction; a read error may be the cause. This chain uses TRBV28 with TRBJ2-7; tentatively, D is TRBD1 (7 bases). CDR3 length: 13 residues. Germline V gene data show CDR1 as MDHEN and CDR2 as SYDVKM. The CDR3, as DNA: TGCGCCGCCGGGGTCAGGGGGGCCTACGAGCAGTACTTC. The encoded protein is CAAGVRGAYEQYF.

The chain uses TRBV6-1 and TRBJ2-7; D not resolved. This CDR3 region has 11 residues. The germline V gene has CDR1 MNHNS and CDR2 SASEGT. Trimming took 3 bases from V and 3 from J, leaving 3 bases between them. CDR3 in DNA: TGTGCCAGCAGTGACCACTACGAGCAGTACTTC. Protein: CASSDHYEQYF.

The V call is TRBV10-3, the J call TRBJ2-3, with TRBD1 matching 9 bases. The CDR3 spans 14 residues. The germline V gene encodes CDR1 ENHRY and CDR2 SYGVKD. Trimming took 11 bases from V and 2 from J; bases not matched to a gene: 8. The CDR3 reads CASLQGASTDTQYF. The CDR3 DNA follows: TGTGCCTCACTACAGGGGGCCTCCACAGATACGCAGTATTTT.

The rearrangement joins TRBV7-2 to TRBJ1-2, with D hard to call. The germline gives CDR1 SGHTA, CDR2 FQGNSA. This CDR3 is built from 15 residues. V lost 2 bases and J 0 bases, leaving 10 bases between the germline ends. CDR3 sequence reads: CASSLIAAANYGYTF. The CDR3 DNA is TGTGCCAGCAGCTTAATAGCGGCAGCTAACTATGGCTACACCTTC.

Here the CDR3 DNA reads TGTGCCAGCAGTCGTTACAGGGGGATCGACGAGCAGTACTTC. This translates into CASSRYRGIDEQYF. The J gene is TRBJ2-7, the V gene TRBV6-5, with 8 bases fitting TRBD1. Unmatched junction bases numbered 8, after V lost 5 bases and J lost 5 bases. This CDR3 is built from 14 residues. The germline CDR1 and CDR2 sequences are MNHEY and SVGAGI.

The chain carries TRBV30 and TRBJ2-1; 9 bases map to TRBD2. Germline V gene data show CDR1 as GTSNPN and CDR2 as SVGIG (reference sequence). This CDR3 comprises 18 residues. The V gene end was trimmed by 2 bases and the J gene end by 7 bases; junction bases not matched to a gene: 18. The CDR3 DNA sequence: TGTGCCTGGAGTACAATTGGTGCGGGGGGGCCTATACTAAATGAGCAGTTCTTC. It codes for CAWSTIGAGGPILNEQFF. Variable domain in full (rest from reference TRBV30 and TRBJ2-1): SQTIHQWPATLVQPVGSPLSLECTVEGTSNPNLYWYRQAAGRGLQLLFYSVGIGQISSEVPQNLSASRPQDRQFILSSKKLLLSDSGFYLCAWSTIGAGGPILNEQFFGPGTRLTVL.